The clone carrying this TCR beta chain came up once. Its matching antigen is unknown. Libraries were prepared by immunoSEQ multiplex PCR; TCRdb keeps only in-frame clonotypes and omits some of them. The repertoire holds about 37,000 clones, with around four fifths as singletons. This sample stems from a study of OX40 agonist ivuxolimab in advanced cancers. Study background: Hepatocellular carcinoma, melanoma, renal cell or head and neck cancer occurred in dose-escalation patients.

Findings of the study overall: CD4+ and CD8+ T cells in blood underwent clonal expansion by week 6 at 0.1 to 3.0 mg/kg. Not determined was the antigen specificity of the expanded peripheral T cells. Normalized T-cell clonal expansion was also low in a subset of nonresponders.

The germline CDR1 and CDR2 sequences are SQVTM and ANQGSEA. The length of the CDR3 is 12 residues. The sequence came from an adult with an advanced solid tumor such as melanoma, head and neck, liver or kidney cancer. The sample consisted of CD4+ or CD8+ T cells sorted from blood, taken in a trial of the OX40 agonist ivuxolimab. V and J are TRBV29-1 and TRBJ2-5; D is possibly TRBD1 (6 bases). Gene TRBJ2-7 matches the end of the DNA better, so the J call may be wrong. CDR3 DNA: TGCAGCGCCCAGACAGGCTCCTACGAGCAGTACTTC. Amino acids: CSAQTGSYEQYF.